What follows is one T cell receptor beta chain and its context. As yet, its antigen is unknown. The CDR3 sequence is 14 residues long. Germline V gene sequence: CDR1 ENHRY, CDR2 SYGVKD. This entry comes from a study of monozygotic twins with inflammatory bowel disease. Reprocessing the 5' RACE reads, TCRdb reports a single entry for every CDR3 protein and omits DNA. Its table lists 440,000 or so distinct CDR3 sequences. Each donor gave 2.5 ml of peripheral blood. General study points: TCRbeta diversity (inverse Simpson) was lower in IBD patients than in healthy co-twins. For repertoire similarity, concordant twins did not differ from discordant twins, possibly because power was limited.

Sequences were obtained from blood. The sequence came from a human donor with ulcerative colitis or Crohn's disease, or a healthy co-twin of an affected twin (not recorded which). The chain links TRBV10-3 to TRBJ2-7; the D gene TCRdb calls, TRBD2, cannot be checked with no DNA. CDR3 in amino acids: CATVTSGRSYEQYF.